These 24 T cell receptor beta chains were all obtained from the same sample, sequenced in a study of response to subunit inactivated influenza vaccine. Using its own MiXCR run on the RT-PCR reads, TCRdb lists one record per CDR3 protein. Seen here are roughly 760,000 distinct CDR3 sequences, over 20% observed once, and the top ten hold roughly a tenth. Material: PBMCs from blood, obtained about 5 days after vaccination. Receptor source: a man in his forties or fifties who received an inactivated influenza vaccine.

This clonotype was counted only a few times. The V gene is TRBV5-1, the J gene TRBJ1-3; D is uncertain. This CDR3 spans 12 amino acids. In germline, CDR1 is SGHRS, CDR2 YFSETQ. The V end was cut by 5 bases, the J end by 2 bases, with 5 bases between. For the CDR3, the DNA is TGCGCCAGCAGTGGACCTGGAAACACCATATATTTT. Protein: CASSGPGNTIYF.

The chain has TRBV6-2 or TRBV6-3 and TRBJ2-5, with D uncertain. V lost 6 bases and J lost 9, with 11 bases in between. The CDR3 contains 11 residues. Germline V gene data show CDR1 as MNHEY and CDR2 as SVGEGT. The DNA of the CDR3 is TGTGCCAGCAGGCTCAGCGAGGCCCAGTACTTC. Protein: CASRLSEAQYF.

The V gene is TRBV7-8, the J gene TRBJ2-7; 9 bases are a match to TRBD2. This CDR3 contains 16 residues. The trim removed 3 bases at V and 4 bases at J, leaving 10 bases unmatched. The germline gives CDR1 SGHVS, CDR2 FQNEAQ. The CDR3 is CASSLSSLAGHYEQYF. CDR3 bases: TGTGCCAGCAGCTTGAGCTCTCTAGCGGGACATTACGAGCAGTACTTC.

The J gene is TRBJ2-1, the V gene TRBV12-3 or TRBV12-4; D might be TRBD2 (6 bases). Trimming shortened V by 0 bases and J by 4 bases, and 13 bases separated the two germline ends. This CDR3 is 16 amino acids long. The CDR3 DNA follows: TGTGCCAGCAGTTTAGCAGTGCTAGCGAGGTACAATGAGCAGTTCTTC. Translated: CASSLAVLARYNEQFF.

The chain links TRBV28 to TRBJ2-7; weak D call: TRBD1 (6 bases). CDR1 and CDR2 (germline): MDHEN, SYDVKM. The CDR3 extends over 14 amino acids. Trimming shortened V by 6 bases and J by 0 bases, and 12 bases separated the two germline ends. CDR3 residues: CASRDQTGSYEQYF. The CDR3 bases are TGTGCCAGCAGAGACCAGACAGGCTCCTACGAGCAGTACTTC.

CDR3 coding DNA: TGCGCCAGCAGCGGGGCGGACTCGAACACTGAAGCTTTCTTT. Translating gives CASSGADSNTEAFF. The chain joins TRBV5-1 to TRBJ1-1; possible D gene TRBD1, 5 bases. The germline CDR1 and CDR2 sequences are SGHRS and YFSETQ. V lost 4 bases and J lost 1, with 11 bases in between. The CDR3 extends over 14 amino acids. Filled out from reference TRBV5-1 and TRBJ1-1, the complete variable domain reads KAGVTQTPRYLIKTRGQQVTLSCSPISGHRSVSWYQQTPGQGLQFLFEYFSETQRNKGNFPGRFSGRQFSNSRSEMNVSTLELGDSALYLCASSGADSNTEAFFGQGTRLTVV.

This clonotype has a handful of counts. The J gene is TRBJ2-3, the V gene TRBV7-8, with 13 bases lining up with TRBD2. V was clipped by 4 bases and J by 5 bases; unmatched bases: 3. From germline, CDR1 is SGHVS and CDR2 FQNEAQ. The CDR3 runs to 15 residues. The CDR3 region is CASSYGTSGVDTQYF. DNA for the CDR3: TGTGCCAGCAGCTACGGGACTAGCGGGGTAGATACGCAGTATTTT.

J is TRBJ1-1 and V is TRBV7-2; D unresolved. Trimming cost V 1 base and J 2 bases, with 11 bases left between them. This CDR3 is 15 amino acids long. The germline CDR1 and CDR2 sequences are SGHTA and FQGNSA. CDR3 bases: TGTGCCAGCAGCTTAGAAGGCCGGGTTAACACTGAAGCTTTCTTT. Translating it yields CASSLEGRVNTEAFF.

This clonotype was counted a few times. The chain links TRBV21-1 to TRBJ2-7; TRBD1 reflects the table's D call only, with no check against the DNA. TRBV21-1 is tagged as a pseudogene. The CDR3 totals 16 residues. In DNA form, the CDR3 reads TGTGCCGCGAGGGGTTCAACTAAGGCCCCCTCCTACGAGCAGTACTTC. This gives the protein CAARGSTKAPSYEQYF.

This chain joins TRBV28 and TRBJ1-3; 7 nucleotides align to TRBD1. The CDR3 consists of 17 residues. CDR1 and CDR2 from the germline V gene are MDHEN and SYDVKM. J lost 0 bases, V lost 4 bases, and 9 bases had no gene match. Here the CDR3 DNA reads TGTGCCAGCAGTTCACTAACAGGGGCACCCTCTGGAAACACCATATATTTT. This codes for CASSSLTGAPSGNTIYF.

The table lists this clonotype with a few counts. This chain links TRBV6-1 with TRBJ2-5; D tentatively reads TRBD1 or TRBD2 (5 bases each). The CDR3 has 15 amino acids. CDR1 and CDR2 (germline): MNHNS, SASEGT. V lost 0 bases and J 5 bases, leaving 13 bases between the germline ends. CDR3 DNA sequence: TGTGCCAGCAGTGAAGCGGAGCTCTGGGGGGAGACCCAGTACTTC. Protein sequence: CASSEAELWGETQYF.

The chain employs TRBV20-1 and TRBJ2-3; 7 nucleotides line up with TRBD1. The CDR3 consists of 13 residues. Looked up from germline, CDR1 is DFQATT and CDR2 is SNEGSKA (reference sequence). The ends lost 7 bases at V and 5 bases at J; junction bases unmatched: 9. The CDR3 protein is CSVGPGGLDTQYF. Written as DNA, the CDR3 is TGCAGTGTCGGGCCAGGGGGATTAGATACGCAGTATTTT.

This clonotype showed up just a few times. V usage is TRBV5-1 and J usage is TRBJ2-2, with a possible D match to TRBD1 (6 bases). Trimming removed 6 bases from V and 0 bases from J, with 15 bases in between. Germline V lookup: CDR1 SGHRS, CDR2 YFSETQ. This CDR3 has 16 amino acids. The CDR3 here is CASTLGAGANTGELFF. CDR3 DNA sequence: TGCGCCAGCACCCTGGGGGCAGGGGCGAACACCGGGGAGCTGTTTTTT. The variable domain in full, completed from reference TRBV5-1 and TRBJ2-2, reads KAGVTQTPRYLIKTRGQQVTLSCSPISGHRSVSWYQQTPGQGLQFLFEYFSETQRNKGNFPGRFSGRQFSNSRSEMNVSTLELGDSALYLCASTLGAGANTGELFFGEGSRLTVL.

V and J are TRBV20-1 and TRBJ2-7; D gene ambiguous. In germline, CDR1 is DFQATT, CDR2 SNEGSKA (reference sequence). The CDR3 runs 12 residues. The germline V and J ends were trimmed by 0 bases and 4 bases, with 7 bases remaining between them. In DNA form, the CDR3 reads TGCAGTGCTAGAGAGAAGGTGTACGAGCAGTACTTC. Its translation: CSAREKVYEQYF.

The J gene is TRBJ2-5, the V gene TRBV15; D gene uncertain. V was clipped by 0 bases and J by 1 base, with 6 bases between them. This CDR3 comprises 14 residues. Germline assignment: CDR1 LNHNV and CDR2 YYDKDF (reference sequence). CDR3 DNA: TGTGCCACCAGCAGAGAGGGGATCCAAGAGACCCAGTACTTC. Its translation: CATSREGIQETQYF.

The rearrangement links TRBV10-3 to TRBJ2-3, with 11 bases that match TRBD2. This CDR3 has 17 residues. Trimming cost V 3 bases and J 2 bases; bases outside gene matches: 7. The germline CDR1 and CDR2 sequences are ENHRY and SYGVKD. Written as DNA, the CDR3 is TGTGCCATCAGTGAACAAGGACTAGCGGGTCACACAGATACGCAGTATTTT. Encoded protein: CAISEQGLAGHTDTQYF.

The rearrangement uses TRBV9 and TRBJ2-7; the match to TRBD2 covers 7 bases. Losses at the gene ends were 3 bases for V and 9 bases for J; bases not matched to a gene: 15. CDR3 size: 15 residues. Per the germline V gene, CDR1 is SGDLS and CDR2 is YYNGEE. The CDR3 DNA follows: TGTGCCAGCAGCGCCGGCGGGGGTCCCGCTACAGGGCAGTACTTC. This sequence encodes CASSAGGGPATGQYF.

The chain uses TRBV29-1 and TRBJ1-2, with D unresolved. The CDR3 has 12 residues. Germline V gene data show CDR1 as SQVTM and CDR2 as ANQGSEA. V lost 3 bases to trimming and J lost 2 bases, with 7 bases between them. The CDR3 bases are TGCAGCGTTGAGGGCAAAAACTATGGCTACACCTTC. Encoded protein: CSVEGKNYGYTF.

This clonotype has only a few counts. The chain joins TRBV29-1 to TRBJ2-1; D may correspond to TRBD1 or TRBD2 (5 bases each). CDR1 and CDR2 (germline): SQVTM, ANQGSEA. V was shortened by 0 bases and J by 1 base, with 16 bases between the two germline ends. There are 17 residues in the CDR3. The CDR3 DNA sequence: TGCAGCGTTGAAGATGGGGGAATGGCGACATCCTACAATGAGCAGTTCTTC. This encodes CSVEDGGMATSYNEQFF.

The chain joins TRBV27 to TRBJ2-2; D gene unclear. CDR3 length: 13 amino acids. V lost 5 bases and J 13 bases, leaving 17 bases between the germline ends. Germline CDR1 and CDR2: MNHEY and SMNVEV (reference sequence). CDR3 amino acids: CASSPRTTGLLFF. CDR3 nucleotide sequence: TGTGCCAGCAGTCCAAGGACGACCGGGTTGCTGTTTTTT.

The chain uses TRBV20-1 and TRBJ2-1; tentatively, D is TRBD1 (5 bases). Germline-derived CDR1 and CDR2 are DFQATT and SNEGSKA (reference sequence). The CDR3 runs to 12 residues. The germline V and J ends were trimmed by 5 bases and 8 bases, with 13 bases remaining between them. CDR3 bases: TGCAGTGCTTCTGGACACCTCGATGAGCAGTTCTTC. This translates into CSASGHLDEQFF.

This clonotype has a handful of counts. The chain has TRBV28 and TRBJ1-5, with a tentative D call TRBD1 (6 bases). Trimming took 7 bases from V and 0 from J, leaving 22 bases between them. The CDR3 has 18 residues. Germline CDR1 MDHEN, CDR2 SYDVKM. The CDR3 sequence is CASKPGTTGGNSNQPQHF. In nucleotides, the CDR3 is TGTGCCAGCAAACCCGGGACAACTGGGGGTAATAGCAATCAGCCCCAGCATTTT.

This clonotype was recorded a few times. The chain uses TRBV2 and TRBJ1-1; D call uncertain. Germline V gene data show CDR1 as SNHLY and CDR2 as FYNNEI. CDR3 size: 13 residues. V lost 7 bases to trimming and J lost 4 bases, with 13 bases between them. The chain's CDR3 is CASITSPITEAFF. The DNA of the CDR3 is TGTGCCAGCATCACAAGTCCTATCACTGAAGCTTTCTTT.

The table lists this clonotype with a few counts. This chain joins TRBV9 and TRBJ1-2; no reliable D call. CDR1 and CDR2 (germline): SGDLS, YYNGEE. The CDR3 length is 12 residues. The ends were cut back, 4 bases at V and 7 bases at J, with 11 bases in the middle. DNA for the CDR3: TGTGCCAGCAGCCCCAGACTAGCTGGCTACACCTTC. Its protein product is CASSPRLAGYTF. Based on the CDR3 plus reference TRBV9 and TRBJ1-2, the full variable domain is DSGVTQTPKHLITATGQRVTLRCSPRSGDLSVYWYQQSLDQGLQFLIQYYNGEERAKGNILERFSAQQFPDLHSELNLSSLELGDSALYFCASSPRLAGYTFGSGTRLTVV.